A selection of T cell receptor beta chains follows, all from one sample in a study of prognosis after radiotherapy for stage I lung cancer. TCRdb independently ran MiXCR on the multiplex PCR reads; one entry per CDR3 protein. The data contain under 50,000 distinct CDR3 sequences, less than 25% of them singletons. Sequenced here: PBMCs, sampled before or after stereotactic body radiation therapy (not recorded which). The receptors were sampled from a donor of 50 years or more with non-small cell lung cancer. CDR3s include the opening cysteine and the closing phenylalanine or tryptophan. Each record gives: D gene, J gene, V gene, CDR3 protein. D genes are given only for firm matches.

D: .; J: TRBJ1-1; V: TRBV6-5; CDR3: CASSYRGRGGTEAFF
D: TRBD2; J: TRBJ2-1; V: TRBV7-3; CDR3: CASSPMAGLVGNEQFF
D: .; J: TRBJ2-7; V: TRBV12-3/TRBV12-4; CDR3: CASSIQGGYEQYF
D: .; J: TRBJ1-6; V: TRBV20-1; CDR3: CSASKPGSPLHF
D: .; J: TRBJ2-1; V: TRBV13; CDR3: CASSLGREVEQFF
D: .; J: TRBJ1-6; V: TRBV19; CDR3: CASSRMGGRSVSNSPLHF
D: .; J: TRBJ1-1; V: TRBV27; CDR3: CASSPTRLVGTEAFF
D: .; J: TRBJ1-3; V: TRBV5-8; CDR3: CASSRGFFSGNTIYF
D: .; J: TRBJ2-3; V: TRBV20-1; CDR3: CSAETGFGTDTQYF
D: .; J: TRBJ2-3; V: TRBV7-7; CDR3: CASSLGVSTDTQYF
D: TRBD1; J: TRBJ2-5; V: TRBV25-1; CDR3: CATNDLEGAAETQYF
D: TRBD1; J: TRBJ2-5; V: TRBV7-3; CDR3: CASSSGQGREVKETQYF
D: TRBD2; J: TRBJ2-7; V: TRBV10-3; CDR3: CAISDLTSGGLEQYF
D: TRBD1; J: TRBJ1-2; V: TRBV7-9; CDR3: CASSPGQGGYGYTF
D: TRBD1; J: TRBJ1-2; V: TRBV19; CDR3: CASRTTGAIKPYTF
D: .; J: TRBJ1-1; V: TRBV20-1; CDR3: CSAQGGDLMRFAFF
D: .; J: TRBJ1-6; V: TRBV5-6; CDR3: CASSLRTGPIYNSPLHF
D: .; J: TRBJ1-3; V: TRBV18; CDR3: CASSPPTGNREAIYF
D: .; J: TRBJ1-2; V: TRBV10-3; CDR3: CAISAVGADYGYTF
D: .; J: TRBJ2-7; V: TRBV11-2; CDR3: CASSRTRDYEQYF
D: .; J: TRBJ1-2; V: TRBV20-1; CDR3: CSARVRTYGYSF
D: .; J: TRBJ1-1; V: TRBV10-3; CDR3: CATSTGFDTEAFF